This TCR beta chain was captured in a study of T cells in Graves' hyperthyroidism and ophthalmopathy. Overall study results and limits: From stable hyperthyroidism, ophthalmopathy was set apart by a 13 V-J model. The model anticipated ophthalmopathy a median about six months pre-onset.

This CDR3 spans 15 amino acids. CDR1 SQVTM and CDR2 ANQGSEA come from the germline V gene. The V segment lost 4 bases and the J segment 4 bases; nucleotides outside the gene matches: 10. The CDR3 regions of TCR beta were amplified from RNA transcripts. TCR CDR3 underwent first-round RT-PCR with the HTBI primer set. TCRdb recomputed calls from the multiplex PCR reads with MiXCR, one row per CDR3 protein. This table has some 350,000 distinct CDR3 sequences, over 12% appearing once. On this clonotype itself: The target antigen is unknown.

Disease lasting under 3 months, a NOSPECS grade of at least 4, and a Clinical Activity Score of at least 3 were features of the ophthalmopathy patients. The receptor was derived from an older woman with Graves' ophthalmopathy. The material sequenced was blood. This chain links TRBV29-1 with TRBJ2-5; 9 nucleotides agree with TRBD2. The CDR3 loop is CSVVLAGTSSETQYF. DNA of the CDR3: TGCAGCGTTGTCCTAGCGGGGACCTCCTCAGAGACCCAGTACTTC.